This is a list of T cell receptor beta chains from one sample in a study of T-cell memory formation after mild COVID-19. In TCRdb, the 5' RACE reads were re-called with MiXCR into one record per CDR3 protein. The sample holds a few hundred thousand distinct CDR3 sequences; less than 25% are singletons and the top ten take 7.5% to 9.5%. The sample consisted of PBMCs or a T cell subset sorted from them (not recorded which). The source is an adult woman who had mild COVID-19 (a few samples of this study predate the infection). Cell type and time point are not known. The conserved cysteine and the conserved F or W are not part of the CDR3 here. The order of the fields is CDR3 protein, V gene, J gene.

cdr3_aa: ASRATGGEILAGGVGEQF
v_call: TRBV7-2
j_call: TRBJ2-1

cdr3_aa: ASSIAGQGNTEAF
v_call: TRBV19
j_call: TRBJ1-1

cdr3_aa: ASSQESGDNEQY
v_call: TRBV14
j_call: TRBJ2-7

cdr3_aa: ASSPRLPYGYT
v_call: TRBV6-6
j_call: TRBJ1-2

cdr3_aa: ASSPDRGHPYEQY
v_call: TRBV7-9
j_call: TRBJ2-7

cdr3_aa: SLKGLQETQY
v_call: TRBV29-1
j_call: TRBJ2-5

cdr3_aa: ASSLMIQDNEQF
v_call: TRBV5-1
j_call: TRBJ2-1

cdr3_aa: ASSVGETLSYEQY
v_call: TRBV2
j_call: TRBJ2-7

cdr3_aa: ATSRDSRAGTDTQY
v_call: TRBV15
j_call: TRBJ2-3

cdr3_aa: ASSQALGLDAYEQY
v_call: TRBV4-1
j_call: TRBJ2-7

cdr3_aa: ASSPSPKLNTEAF
v_call: TRBV4-1
j_call: TRBJ1-1

cdr3_aa: ASSLLKGPKNIQY
v_call: TRBV11-2
j_call: TRBJ2-4

cdr3_aa: ASSVITGRTGSYEQY
v_call: TRBV2
j_call: TRBJ2-7

cdr3_aa: ASSVSTANYGYT
v_call: TRBV25-1
j_call: TRBJ1-2

cdr3_aa: ASSANKQPRTGWDTEAF
v_call: TRBV9
j_call: TRBJ1-1

cdr3_aa: ASSQGGLSNQPQH
v_call: TRBV12-3/TRBV12-4
j_call: TRBJ1-5

cdr3_aa: ASSLYRDGYT
v_call: TRBV5-1
j_call: TRBJ1-2

cdr3_aa: ASRGDFGTGGPGGGYT
v_call: TRBV28
j_call: TRBJ1-2

cdr3_aa: SVTTTGETQY
v_call: TRBV29-1
j_call: TRBJ2-5

cdr3_aa: ASSPRGSGIRETQY
v_call: TRBV7-3
j_call: TRBJ2-5

cdr3_aa: AWNGLAGGGEQY
v_call: TRBV30
j_call: TRBJ2-7

cdr3_aa: ASTQSLSGSYNSPLH
v_call: TRBV4-2
j_call: TRBJ1-6

cdr3_aa: ASSLDSARGTQY
v_call: TRBV7-2
j_call: TRBJ2-5

cdr3_aa: ASSLTLRSTDTQY
v_call: TRBV7-3
j_call: TRBJ2-3

cdr3_aa: ASSVAAGGYTDTQY
v_call: TRBV9
j_call: TRBJ2-3

cdr3_aa: ASSQDVGQTEAF
v_call: TRBV4-1
j_call: TRBJ1-1

cdr3_aa: SVVLRDFSYEQY
v_call: TRBV29-1
j_call: TRBJ2-7

cdr3_aa: SAVGLREALYEQY
v_call: TRBV20-1
j_call: TRBJ2-7

cdr3_aa: ASSLGDNYGYT
v_call: TRBV5-5
j_call: TRBJ1-2

cdr3_aa: ASSELWGSGANVLT
v_call: TRBV25-1
j_call: TRBJ2-6

cdr3_aa: ATSRGDSQQETQY
v_call: TRBV15
j_call: TRBJ2-5

cdr3_aa: ASSQRGQNEQF
v_call: TRBV3-1
j_call: TRBJ2-1

cdr3_aa: ASSFTMDRHNEQF
v_call: TRBV12-3/TRBV12-4
j_call: TRBJ2-1

cdr3_aa: ASSLTAGREASGANVLT
v_call: TRBV6-2/TRBV6-3
j_call: TRBJ2-6

cdr3_aa: ASRNRDLTDTQY
v_call: TRBV5-1
j_call: TRBJ2-3

cdr3_aa: SVEKGVNEQF
v_call: TRBV29-1
j_call: TRBJ2-1

cdr3_aa: ASSLGTSFYNEQF
v_call: TRBV7-6
j_call: TRBJ2-1

cdr3_aa: ASSQRGPGTSQETQY
v_call: TRBV4-1
j_call: TRBJ2-5

cdr3_aa: ASSVNSGEQY
v_call: TRBV9
j_call: TRBJ2-7